Described below is a single T cell receptor beta chain sequence and its context. Its antigen is not known. This sample is part of a study of shared clonotypes between healthy human individuals. Donors were healthy HIV-negative adults without recently reported acute infections or vaccinations. Splitting of CD4+ cells produced CD45RA+ naive and CD45RA-negative memory subsets. General study findings and limits: In contrast to clonotypes shared by all four donors, non-shared clonotypes had lower generation probabilities.

CDR3 length equals 12 residues. The germline V gene has CDR1 SQVTM and CDR2 ANQGSEA. V was trimmed by 7 bases and J by 6 bases, leaving 13 bases between them. Repertoires were generated with immunoSEQ multiplex PCR, while TCRdb's copy carries only in-frame clones and drops some. The data contain about 2,500,000 clones, about 92% of them seen just once; the ten biggest clones take up 0.13% to 0.15%. Sequenced input: naive CD4+ T cells sorted from blood. Subset denoted: CD45RA+ positively selected. The receptor comes from a man aged 18-30 years in good health. The chain has TRBV29-1 and TRBJ1-5; a weak D match, TRBD1 (5 bases). The CDR3 DNA sequence: TGCAGCGCAGGTGGGGGGGGTCAGCCCCAGCATTTT. Residues: CSAGGGGQPQHF.